The T cell receptor beta chain under discussion was sequenced for a study of blood T cells in healthy people across ages. This clonotype was counted a few times. The antigen remains unidentified. The study's findings and limits: As age increased, TCR beta diversity per million T cells fell in a roughly linear fashion.

Per germline, CDR1 SEHNR and CDR2 FQNEAQ (reference sequence). The CDR3 runs 13 residues. Alongside a J-beta primer mix, a sample-barcoded 5' primer served in a second PCR lasting about 7 to 12 cycles. A single record per CDR3 protein comes from TCRdb applying MiXCR to the 5' RACE reads. The table includes fewer than 1,200,000 distinct CDR3 sequences, less than 25% detected once. This same sample was also part of a study on T cells of mothers and their children.

This clonotype originated in a girl aged 2-10 years in good health. The sample comprised blood. J is TRBJ2-5 and V is TRBV7-9; D not resolved. The J call is in doubt because the DNA end fits TRBJ2-7 better. CDR3 DNA: TGTGCCAGCAGCTCCCCCCCCTCCTACGAGCAGTACTTC. This codes for CASSSPPSYEQYF.